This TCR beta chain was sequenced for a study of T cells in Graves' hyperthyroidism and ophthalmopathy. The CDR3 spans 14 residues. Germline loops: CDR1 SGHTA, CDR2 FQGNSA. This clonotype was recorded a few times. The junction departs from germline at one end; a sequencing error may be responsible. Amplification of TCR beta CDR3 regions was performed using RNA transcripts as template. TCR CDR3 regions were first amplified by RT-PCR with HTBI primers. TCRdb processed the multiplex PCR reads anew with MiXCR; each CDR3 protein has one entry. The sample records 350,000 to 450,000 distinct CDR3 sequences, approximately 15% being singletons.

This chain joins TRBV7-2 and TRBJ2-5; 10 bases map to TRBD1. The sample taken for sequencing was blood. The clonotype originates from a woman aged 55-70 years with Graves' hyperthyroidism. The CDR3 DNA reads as TGTGCCAGCAGCGGACGGACAGGGGGAGAGACCCAGTGCTTC. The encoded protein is CASSGRTGGETQCF.